The next 21 T cell receptor beta chains were all read from a single sample in a study of blood T cell repertoires in COVID-19 (dated by TCRdb to the early 2020s). Preparation of the library involved the immunoSEQ multiplex PCR assay. The table was pulled from immuneACCESS by TCRdb, which kept in-frame rearrangements only. Such tables lose some clones; where checked, under half of the loss comes from unresolved V genes, and the rest has no known cause. The sample yields about 180,000 clones; over 75% were counted once. The ten top clones hold roughly 9% of the sample. Material: PBMCs or T cells enriched from blood (not recorded which). Receptors originate from a woman younger than 35 who had recovered from COVID-19.

CDR3 protein: CASSPWDTSYGYTF. CDR3 coding DNA: TGTGCCAGCAGCCCCTGGGACACCAGCTATGGCTACACCTTC. The rearrangement links TRBV7-2 to TRBJ1-2; D perhaps matches TRBD1 (6 bases). CDR1 and CDR2 (germline): SGHTA, FQGNSA. Deletions cut 5 bases from V and 4 bases from J, with 14 bases between. The CDR3 is 14 amino acids.

The chain employs TRBV10-2 and TRBJ2-1; TRBD2 matches 8 bases. Per germline, CDR1 WSHSY and CDR2 SAAADI. The junction had 7 bases not matched to a gene; V was cut back by 3 bases and J by 0 bases. The CDR3 extends over 17 amino acids. The CDR3 DNA reads TGCGCCAGCAGTGATAGGCTAGCGGGCCGCTCCTACAATGAGCAGTTCTTC. This translates into CASSDRLAGRSYNEQFF.

Here the CDR3 reads CASSPPHRLAEKLFF. In nucleotides, the CDR3 is TGTGCCAGCAGTCCCCCTCACAGGCTTGCGGAAAAACTGTTTTTT. This chain joins TRBV28 and TRBJ1-4; D may be TRBD1 (5 bases). V was clipped by 5 bases and J by 8 bases, with 18 bases between them. Per the germline V gene, CDR1 is MDHEN and CDR2 is SYDVKM. CDR3 length: 15 amino acids.

This clone has only a few counts. J is TRBJ2-2 and V is TRBV10-1; D unresolved. This CDR3 comprises 14 residues. Deletions cut 5 bases from V and 4 bases from J, with 11 bases between. Germline CDR1 and CDR2: WNHNN and SYGVQD (reference sequence). CDR3 DNA sequence: TGCGCCAGCAGTACGAGCTCAACCACCGGGGAGCTGTTTTTT. Encoded protein: CASSTSSTTGELFF.

The chain carries TRBV28 and TRBJ1-1; no firm D call. Trimming removed 6 bases at V and 1 base at J, with 12 bases between. The CDR3 has 14 amino acids. The V gene's germline CDR1 is MDHEN and CDR2 SYDVKM. The CDR3 DNA is TGTGCCAGCAGAGACGGACTACAGAACACTGAAGCTTTCTTT. This sequence encodes CASRDGLQNTEAFF.

The V gene is TRBV24-1, the J gene TRBJ2-2, with 9 bases lining up with TRBD1. This CDR3 region has 17 residues. CDR1 and CDR2 from the germline V gene are KGHDR and SFDVKD. After removal of 3 bases from V and 5 bases from J, the junction contained 9 bases not matched to a gene. The CDR3 region is CATSDETGTGNTGELFF. The CDR3 nucleotides read TGTGCCACCAGTGATGAAACCGGGACAGGGAATACCGGGGAGCTGTTTTTT.

The chain couples TRBV6-5 to TRBJ1-1; a possible D gene is TRBD1 (6 bases). With 5 bases removed from V and 4 bases from J, the gap between germline ends came to 17 bases. The CDR3 is 15 amino acids. CDR1 is MNHEY, CDR2 SVGAGI, per germline. CDR3 coding DNA: TGTGCCAGCAGTCCCGGGGGGGCGCGAGGCACTGAAGCTTTCTTT. It yields the protein CASSPGGARGTEAFF.

The chain employs TRBV7-2 and TRBJ1-4; D is possibly TRBD1 (5 bases). The CDR3 has 13 amino acids. Per germline, CDR1 SGHTA and CDR2 FQGNSA. Trimming removed 1 base from V and 8 bases from J, with 8 bases in between. In DNA, the CDR3 is TGTGCCAGCAGCTTAGGGGGGAGGGAAAAACTGTTTTTT. Protein: CASSLGGREKLFF.

V gene TRBV21-1 combines with J gene TRBJ2-5; TRBD1 is taken as the D call from the table, unchecked against the DNA. TRBV21-1 is deemed a pseudogene. The CDR3 consists of 15 residues. CDR3 DNA: TGTGCCAGCAGCAAAAAGACAGGAGCTCAGAGGTCCCAGTACTTC. Translated, it gives CASSKKTGAQRSQYF.

This clone was seen a handful of times. The chain couples TRBV6-1 to TRBJ2-7, with D perhaps matching TRBD2 (5 bases). This CDR3 contains 13 residues. Germline assignment: CDR1 MNHNS and CDR2 SASEGT. V shed 3 bases and J shed 7 bases, with 13 bases lying between them. The CDR3 DNA reads TGTGCCAGCAGTGATAGGACCCCGGGGGAGCAGTACTTC. Translation gives CASSDRTPGEQYF.

V gene TRBV7-3 combines with J gene TRBJ2-7, with TRBD1 matching 8 bases. The CDR3 consists of 18 residues. CDR1 SGHTA and CDR2 FQGTGA come from the germline V gene. Trimming removed 1 base from V and 4 bases from J; junction bases left unmatched: 15. The CDR3 region has the DNA TGTGCCAGCAGCTTAAATCGAAACCGGGACAGGATCACGTACGAGCAGTACTTC. This gives the protein CASSLNRNRDRITYEQYF.

The chain carries TRBV19 and TRBJ2-3, with a tentative D call TRBD1 (5 bases). In germline, CDR1 is LNHDA, CDR2 SQIVND (reference sequence). Trimming stripped 5 bases from V and 5 bases from J, with 11 bases between. The CDR3 covers 13 residues. The CDR3, as DNA: TGTGCCAGTAGTGACAGAGCAGGAGATACGCAGTATTTT. This codes for CASSDRAGDTQYF.

This clone was observed a single time. V and J are TRBV3-1 (or the pseudogene TRBV3-2) and TRBJ2-5, with D perhaps matching TRBD2 (5 bases). The germline V gene encodes CDR1 LGHDT and CDR2 YNNKEL (reference sequence). The V and J ends lost 2 bases and 2 bases respectively, with 12 bases between them. There are 15 residues in the CDR3. In DNA form, the CDR3 reads TGTGCCAGCAGCCAATCAGGACTGGATCAAGAGACCCAGTACTTC. Protein sequence: CASSQSGLDQETQYF.

The chain links TRBV6-5 to TRBJ2-7, with no clear D. The germline gives CDR1 MNHEY, CDR2 SVGAGI. V was clipped by 1 base and J by 3 bases, with 16 bases between them. The CDR3 loop spans 16 amino acids. This CDR3 reads CASSYLNWPEVYEQYF. CDR3 DNA: TGTGCCAGCAGTTACTTAAACTGGCCTGAGGTCTACGAGCAGTACTTC.

The J gene is TRBJ2-1, the V gene TRBV5-1; D gene uncertain. Trimming removed 1 base at V and 2 bases at J, with 10 bases between. CDR3 size: 15 residues. The germline V gene encodes CDR1 SGHRS and CDR2 YFSETQ. The CDR3 is CASSLFSFTYNEQFF. The CDR3, as DNA: TGCGCCAGCAGCTTGTTCTCCTTTACCTACAATGAGCAGTTCTTC.

The count of this clone is one. The chain joins TRBV27 to TRBJ2-3; 7 bases fit TRBD2. The CDR3 is 15 amino acids. V lost 3 bases to trimming and J lost 0 bases; unmatched junction nucleotides: 3. Germline V lookup: CDR1 MNHEY, CDR2 SMNVEV (reference sequence). CDR3 in amino acids: CASSLLGLSTDTQYF. CDR3 bases: TGTGCCAGCAGTTTGTTGGGACTAAGCACAGATACGCAGTATTTT.

A single count supports this clone. V usage is TRBV7-2 and J usage is TRBJ1-2; TRBD1 matches at 7 bases. The V gene end was trimmed by 2 bases and the J gene end by 4 bases; junction bases not matched to a gene: 10. The germline V gene encodes CDR1 SGHTA and CDR2 FQGNSA. The CDR3 loop spans 16 amino acids. The CDR3 DNA reads TGTGCCAGCAGCTTATCCCCCCAGGGGGGAGCCTATGGCTACACCTTC. This sequence encodes CASSLSPQGGAYGYTF.

The chain combines TRBV15 with TRBJ2-3; 10 nucleotides align to TRBD2. Germline CDR1 is LNHNV and CDR2 is YYDKDF (reference sequence). The CDR3 runs to 16 residues. V shed 1 base, J shed 2 bases, and the junction held 3 bases outside the gene matches. Written as DNA, the CDR3 is TGTGCCACCAGCAGAGGGACTAGCGGCCTCACAGATACGCAGTATTTT. This sequence encodes CATSRGTSGLTDTQYF.

The gene calls are TRBV27 and TRBJ1-2, with 7 bases identical to TRBD1. Losses at the gene ends were 5 bases for V and 11 bases for J; bases not matched to a gene: 11. The CDR3 runs to 13 residues. Looked up from germline, CDR1 is MNHEY and CDR2 is SMNVEV (reference sequence). CDR3 sequence (DNA): TGTGCCAGCAGTCCTCCTCAACAGGGGAGGTACACCTTC. Translation gives CASSPPQQGRYTF.

The chain joins TRBV11-2 to TRBJ2-4; D is possibly TRBD2 (5 bases). V was pared by 5 bases and J by 8 bases, with 13 bases between. Germline V gene data show CDR1 as SGHAT and CDR2 as FQNNGV. This CDR3 is 13 amino acids long. The CDR3 DNA reads TGTGCCAGCAGCACTAGTCCCCCGGACATTCAGTACTTC. Protein: CASSTSPPDIQYF.

The rearrangement uses TRBV7-2 and TRBJ1-3; D uncertain. Trimming took 8 bases from V and 1 from J, leaving 6 bases between them. The CDR3 runs to 12 residues. Germline CDR1 SGHTA, CDR2 FQGNSA. The CDR3 DNA reads as TGTGCCAGCTCCCCTTCTGGAAACACCATATATTTT. It translates to CASSPSGNTIYF.